This passage covers 17 T cell receptor beta chains from one sample sequenced in a study of PD-1 blockade in classical Hodgkin lymphoma. Clones were sequenced by immunoSEQ multiplex PCR, and TCRdb holds only the in-frame ones, with some missing. The sample has around 28,000 clones; about 80% are singletons. Time point: cycle 4 day 1 (C4D1), after 6 weeks of nivolumab. Every patient relapsed after autologous stem cell transplantation, and brentuximab vedotin exposure varied. Magnetic depletion of unwanted cells isolated CD4+ T cells from thawed PBMCs. The sample consisted of CD4+ T cells from blood, taken before the fourth cycle of nivolumab. Source of these receptors: a human donor with classical Hodgkin lymphoma.

The gene calls are TRBV4-2 and TRBJ2-7, with 15 bases lining up with TRBD2. Germline CDR1 and CDR2: LGHNA and YNFKEQ. V was clipped by 2 bases and J by 3 bases; unmatched bases: 2. The CDR3 is 16 residues long. The DNA of the CDR3 is TGTGCCAGCAGCCAAAAGGGACTAGCGGGGGGCTACGAGCAGTACTTC. Protein product: CASSQKGLAGGYEQYF.

The genes are TRBV9 and TRBJ1-3; no firm D call. CDR3 size: 14 residues. CDR1 and CDR2 from the germline V gene are SGDLS and YYNGEE. V was shortened by 4 bases and J by 2 bases, with 10 bases between the two germline ends. CDR3 DNA sequence: TGTGCCAGCAGCCAGGCAGGAGCTGGAAACACCATATATTTT. Translated: CASSQAGAGNTIYF.

V gene TRBV10-3 combines with J gene TRBJ1-3; unclear D gene. Germline CDR1 and CDR2: ENHRY and SYGVKD. V lost 5 bases, J lost 2 bases, and 7 bases lay in between. The CDR3 loop spans 13 amino acids. CDR3 coding DNA: TGTGCCATCAGTTCAAGGACTGGAAACACCATATATTTT. Translating gives CAISSRTGNTIYF.

V and J are TRBV10-3 and TRBJ1-2; D perhaps matches TRBD1 (5 bases). Germline CDR1 ENHRY, CDR2 SYGVKD. The CDR3 has 13 amino acids. V shed 7 bases and J shed 7 bases, with 16 bases lying between them. The CDR3 coding sequence is TGTGCCATCAACTTAAGGACCGGGGGTGGCTACACCTTC. Its protein is CAINLRTGGGYTF.

CDR3 residues: CSVRLAGEDTQYF. The DNA of the CDR3 is TGCAGCGTCAGACTAGCGGGGGAGGATACGCAGTATTTT. The gene calls are TRBV29-1 and TRBJ2-3; 12 nucleotides match TRBD2. Germline CDR1 is SQVTM and CDR2 is ANQGSEA. J lost 6 bases, V lost 6 bases, and 4 bases had no gene match. The CDR3 length is 13 residues.

This clone was seen a handful of times. The V call is TRBV10-3, the J call TRBJ2-5, with D tentatively TRBD1 or TRBD2 (5 bases each). CDR1 and CDR2 from the germline V gene are ENHRY and SYGVKD. V lost 8 bases and J 3 bases, leaving 10 bases between the germline ends. There are 12 residues in the CDR3. The CDR3 loop reads CAIGGSEETQYF. For the CDR3, the DNA is TGTGCCATCGGGGGTAGCGAAGAGACCCAGTACTTC.

V gene TRBV29-1 combines with J gene TRBJ1-1; D remains ambiguous. V was clipped by 6 bases and J by 2 bases, with 16 bases between them. Germline CDR1 reads SQVTM; CDR2 reads ANQGSEA. The CDR3 length is 14 residues. Here the CDR3 reads CSVGVIGSNTEAFF. The CDR3 DNA follows: TGCAGCGTAGGCGTTATTGGGTCCAACACTGAAGCTTTCTTT. The complete variable domain, with remaining parts taken from reference TRBV29-1 and TRBJ1-1, reads SAVISQKPSRDICQRGTSLTIQCQVDSQVTMMFWYRQQPGQSLTLIATANQGSEATYESGFVIDKFPISRPNLTFSTLTVSNMSPEDSSIYLCSVGVIGSNTEAFFGQGTRLTVV.

J is TRBJ1-2 and V is TRBV30; 10 positions match TRBD1. This CDR3 comprises 13 residues. Per the germline V gene, CDR1 is GTSNPN and CDR2 is SVGIG (reference sequence). V dropped 2 bases and J dropped 8; count of bases not matched to a gene: 5. The CDR3 DNA sequence: TGTGCCTGGAGTCCGGACAGGGGGTTAGGCTACACCTTC. Translated: CAWSPDRGLGYTF.

The V and J genes are TRBV28 and TRBJ2-7; 8 positions agree with TRBD2. This CDR3 is 14 amino acids long. V was pared by 6 bases and J by 2 bases, with 6 bases of the junction left unmatched. Germline values: CDR1 MDHEN, CDR2 SYDVKM. This CDR3 is CASRASGGTYEQYF. CDR3 coding DNA: TGTGCCAGCAGGGCGAGCGGGGGAACCTACGAGCAGTACTTC.

The chain joins TRBV18 to TRBJ1-5; D is unresolved. Looked up from germline, CDR1 is KGHSH and CDR2 is LQKENI. The CDR3 is 14 residues long. V lost 2 bases, J lost 0 bases, and 5 bases lay in between. The CDR3 DNA follows: TGTGCCAGCTCACCAGGCGATAGCAATCAGCCCCAGCATTTT. The encoded protein is CASSPGDSNQPQHF.

V is TRBV11-2 and J is TRBJ2-5, with TRBD2 matching over 7 bases. The germline V gene has CDR1 SGHAT and CDR2 FQNNGV. Losses at the gene ends were 8 bases for V and 4 bases for J; bases not matched to a gene: 7. This CDR3 region has 13 residues. In DNA, the CDR3 is TGTGCCAGCGGAGCGGGGACGGGAGAGACCCAGTACTTC. This encodes CASGAGTGETQYF. Supplemented by reference TRBV11-2 and TRBJ2-5, the full variable domain reads EAGVAQSPRYKIIEKRQSVAFWCNPISGHATLYWYQQILGQGPKLLIQFQNNGVVDDSQLPKDRFSAERLKGVDSTLKIQPAKLEDSAVYLCASGAGTGETQYFGPGTRLLVL.

V is TRBV18 and J is TRBJ1-2; 8 bases align to TRBD1. Germline loops: CDR1 KGHSH, CDR2 LQKENI. V lost 2 bases and J lost 3; bases outside the gene matches: 2. This CDR3 spans 14 amino acids. CDR3 in DNA: TGTGCCAGCTCACCAACGGGACAGGACTATGGCTACACCTTC. Translated: CASSPTGQDYGYTF.

The chain joins TRBV18 to TRBJ2-7; 8 nucleotides match TRBD1. Germline-derived CDR1 and CDR2 are KGHSH and LQKENI. J gave up 3 bases and V 2 bases, and 9 bases lay outside the gene matches. The CDR3 loop spans 16 amino acids. CDR3 in DNA: TGTGCCAGCTCACCATTGCCCGGGACAGGCGGCTACGAGCAGTACTTC. Amino acids: CASSPLPGTGGYEQYF.

As DNA, the CDR3 is TGTGCCAGCAGCCAAGGACAGATGAACACTGAAGCTTTCTTT. Encoded protein: CASSQGQMNTEAFF. The chain links TRBV4-2 to TRBJ1-1; D is perhaps TRBD1 (5 bases). CDR3 length: 14 residues. Germline CDR1 is LGHNA and CDR2 is YNFKEQ. V lost 1 base to trimming and J lost 0 bases, with 6 bases between them.

The chain has TRBV18 and TRBJ1-2; the D is unclear. The CDR3 loop spans 13 amino acids. Germline V gives CDR1 KGHSH, CDR2 LQKENI. V was cut by 0 bases and J by 5 bases, with 7 bases left in between. CDR3 amino acids: CASSPPSLYGYTF. As DNA, the CDR3 is TGTGCCAGCTCACCACCGAGCCTTTATGGCTACACCTTC.

There are a few counts of this clone. The CDR3: CASSYADHEQYF. The CDR3 DNA reads TGTGCCAGCAGTTACGCGGACCACGAGCAGTACTTC. The rearrangement uses TRBV28 and TRBJ2-7; D is unclear. The CDR3 consists of 12 residues. Trimming pared 4 bases from V and 5 bases from J, leaving 9 bases between. Per germline, CDR1 MDHEN and CDR2 SYDVKM. Filled out from reference TRBV28 and TRBJ2-7, the complete variable domain reads DVKVTQSSRYLVKRTGEKVFLECVQDMDHENMFWYRQDPGLGLRLIYFSYDVKMKEKGDIPEGYSVSREKKERFSLILESASTNQTSMYLCASSYADHEQYFGPGTRLTVT.

This chain uses TRBV27 with TRBJ2-7; 8 nucleotides match TRBD2. J was trimmed by 7 bases and V by 5 bases; bases with no gene match: 7. Germline V lookup: CDR1 MNHEY, CDR2 SMNVEV (reference sequence). The CDR3 sequence is 13 residues long. The CDR3 DNA sequence: TGTGCCAGCAGTATACGGGGGGGAATTGAGCAGTACTTC. Translating gives CASSIRGGIEQYF.